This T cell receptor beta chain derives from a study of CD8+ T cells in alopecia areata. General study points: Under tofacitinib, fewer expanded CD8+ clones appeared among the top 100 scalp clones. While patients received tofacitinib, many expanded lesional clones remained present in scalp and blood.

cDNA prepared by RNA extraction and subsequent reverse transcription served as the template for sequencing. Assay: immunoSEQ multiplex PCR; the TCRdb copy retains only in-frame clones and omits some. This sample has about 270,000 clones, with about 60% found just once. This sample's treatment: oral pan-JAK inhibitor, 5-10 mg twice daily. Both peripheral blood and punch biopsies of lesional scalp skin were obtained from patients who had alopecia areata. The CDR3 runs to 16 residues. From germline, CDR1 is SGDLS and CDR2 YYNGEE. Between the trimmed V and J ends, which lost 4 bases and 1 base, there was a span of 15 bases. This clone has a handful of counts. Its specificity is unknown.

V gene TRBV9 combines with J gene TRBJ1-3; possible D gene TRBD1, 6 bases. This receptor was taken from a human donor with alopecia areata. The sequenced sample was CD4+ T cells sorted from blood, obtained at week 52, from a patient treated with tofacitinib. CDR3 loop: CASSSGQSQSGNTIYF. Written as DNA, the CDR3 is TGTGCCAGCAGCTCCGGACAGAGCCAATCTGGAAACACCATATATTTT.